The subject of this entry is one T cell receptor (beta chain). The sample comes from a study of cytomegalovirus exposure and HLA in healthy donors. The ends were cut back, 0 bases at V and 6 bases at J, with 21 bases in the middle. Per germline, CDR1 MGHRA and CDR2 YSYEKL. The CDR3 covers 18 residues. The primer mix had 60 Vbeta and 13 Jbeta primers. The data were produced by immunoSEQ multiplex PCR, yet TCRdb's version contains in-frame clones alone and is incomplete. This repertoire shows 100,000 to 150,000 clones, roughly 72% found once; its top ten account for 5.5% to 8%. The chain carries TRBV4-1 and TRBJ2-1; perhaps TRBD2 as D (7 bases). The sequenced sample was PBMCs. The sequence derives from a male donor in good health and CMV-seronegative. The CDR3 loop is CASSQEPGGPKMSNEQFF. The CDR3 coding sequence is TGCGCCAGCAGCCAAGAACCCGGGGGGCCCAAGATGAGCAATGAGCAGTTCTTC.